The rows below give T cell receptor beta chains drawn from one sample of a study of vaccination and CD4 T cells after COVID-19. TCRdb called the PCR reads again in MiXCR, with one record for every CDR3 protein. Among roughly 3,600 distinct CDR3 sequences listed, approximately 16% were seen once. Their target antigens are unknown. Sequenced material: CD4+ T cells from blood, cultured in vitro. The receptors here all came from a human donor who had recovered from COVID-19. Both conserved end residues are part of each CDR3. D genes are given only for firm matches. The size of a clone is reported for some rows only, either as once, few or many, or as a class for expanded clones.

size	V	J	D	DNA	CDR3
.	TRBV30	TRBJ1-2	.	TGTGCCTGGAGTGTACGCTGGCACTATGGCTACACCTTC	CAWSVRWHYGYTF
medium-sized	TRBV20-1	TRBJ2-6	.	TGCAGTGCCCGCTCAGGGCCTGGGGCCAACGTCCTGACTTTC	CSARSGPGANVLTF
few	TRBV4-1	TRBJ1-6	TRBD1	TGCGCCAGCAGCCGGGGGGGACAGGGGAATAATTCACCCCTCCACTTT	CASSRGGQGNNSPLHF
medium-sized	TRBV20-1	TRBJ1-1	.	TGCAGTGCTAGACGACAGGCAGGGAGCACTGAAGCTTTCTTT	CSARRQAGSTEAFF
.	TRBV19	TRBJ1-5	.	TGTGCCAGTAGTATGTGGAACGGGAGAGATCAGCCCCAGCATTTT	CASSMWNGRDQPQHF
medium-sized	TRBV19	TRBJ1-1	TRBD1	TGTGCCAGTAGTTTCCACCCGACAGGGGGGAACACTGAAGCTTTCTTT	CASSFHPTGGNTEAFF
.	TRBV12-3/TRBV12-4	TRBJ2-4	.	TGTGCCAGCAGTTTAACGGGGGCTCAGGGTAACATTCAGTACTTC	CASSLTGAQGNIQYF
few	TRBV2	TRBJ2-5	TRBD2	TGTGCCAGCAGTCCCCTAGCGGGGGAGGGATGGGCCCAGTACTTC	CASSPLAGEGWAQYF
.	TRBV30	TRBJ1-6	.	TGTGCCTGGAGTGGGACAGTACGCTATAATTCACCCCTCCACTTT	CAWSGTVRYNSPLHF
large	TRBV27	TRBJ1-5	.	TGTGCCAGCACCCAAAGGGAACGGCAGGGTAATCAGCCCCAGCATTTT	CASTQRERQGNQPQHF
medium-sized	TRBV7-2	TRBJ1-6	TRBD1	TGTGCCAGCAGCTTGGCCTGGGACAGGCTTAATTCACCCCTCCACTTT	CASSLAWDRLNSPLHF
medium-sized	TRBV7-8	TRBJ1-1	.	TGTGCCAGCAGCTTCGGGTACGAAGCTTTCTTT	CASSFGYEAFF
medium-sized	TRBV7-3	TRBJ2-2	.	TGTGCCAGCAGTCGAACCACGGGCCTAGGGAGCGGGGAGCTGTTTTTT	CASSRTTGLGSGELFF
.	TRBV7-3	TRBJ1-1	.	TGTGCCAGCAGCCCAAATACGAACACTGAAGCTTTCTTT	CASSPNTNTEAFF
.	TRBV19	TRBJ1-2	TRBD1	TGTGCCAGTAACCCAGGGGGTCTCTATGGCTACACCTTC	CASNPGGLYGYTF
.	TRBV18	TRBJ1-2	.	TGTGCCAGCTCACCGGGGGCGAACTATGGCTACACCTTC	CASSPGANYGYTF
few	TRBV19	TRBJ2-1	.	TGTGCCAGTACCCCGCCGGGGATGAGTCAGGGTGAGCAGTTCTTC	CASTPPGMSQGEQFF
medium-sized	TRBV27	TRBJ1-2	.	TGTGCCAGCAGCCGTTATCTTCCAGGGGACTATGGCTACACCTTC	CASSRYLPGDYGYTF
large	TRBV5-1	TRBJ2-5	.	TGCGCCAGCAGCTTAAGACTTAGCGCCCAAGAGACCCAGTACTTC	CASSLRLSAQETQYF
medium-sized	TRBV23-1	TRBJ1-5	.	TGCGCCAGCAGTCATACGGGGGGGAATCAGCCCCAGCATTTT	CASSHTGGNQPQHF
medium-sized	TRBV12-3/TRBV12-4	TRBJ1-1	.	TGTGCCAGCAGCATCTTAATGGGGTCGGAAGCTTTCTTT	CASSILMGSEAFF
.	TRBV6-5	TRBJ2-1	TRBD2	TGTGCCAGCAGTTTCCGGACTAGCGGGGGTAATGAGCAGTTCTTC	CASSFRTSGGNEQFF
few	TRBV6-1	TRBJ1-2	.	TGTGCCAGCAGTGAGCAGAACATCTATGGCTACACCTTC	CASSEQNIYGYTF
medium-sized	TRBV7-9	TRBJ2-7	TRBD1	TGTGCCAGCAGCTTACAACAGGGGGAAGAGGAGCAGTACTTC	CASSLQQGEEEQYF
.	TRBV14	TRBJ2-3	.	TGTGCCAGCAGCCAAGAGGTCCGATGGGGGGGCCCAGATACGCAGTATTTT	CASSQEVRWGGPDTQYF
.	TRBV7-9	TRBJ2-5	.	TGTGCCAGCAGCTTATTGGCAGGGCAAGAGACCCAGTACTTC	CASSLLAGQETQYF
large	TRBV24-1	TRBJ1-4	.	TGTGCCACCAACATGTCCGTACGGACAGCGAATGAAAAACTGTTTTTT	CATNMSVRTANEKLFF